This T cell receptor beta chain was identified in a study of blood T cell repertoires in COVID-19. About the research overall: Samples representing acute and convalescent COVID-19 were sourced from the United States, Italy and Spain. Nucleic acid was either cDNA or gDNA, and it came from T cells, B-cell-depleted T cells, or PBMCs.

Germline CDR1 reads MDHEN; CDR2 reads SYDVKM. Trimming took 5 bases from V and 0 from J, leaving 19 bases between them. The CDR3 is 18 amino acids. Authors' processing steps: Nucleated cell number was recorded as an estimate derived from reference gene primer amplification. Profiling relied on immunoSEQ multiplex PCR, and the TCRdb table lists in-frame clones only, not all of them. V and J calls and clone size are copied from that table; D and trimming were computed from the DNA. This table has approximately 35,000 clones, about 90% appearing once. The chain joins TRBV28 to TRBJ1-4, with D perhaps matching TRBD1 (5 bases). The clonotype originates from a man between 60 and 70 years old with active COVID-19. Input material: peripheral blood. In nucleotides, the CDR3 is TGTGCCAGCAGTACCTGGGACTCCAGTTATGCAACTAATGAAAAACTGTTTTTT. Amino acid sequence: CASSTWDSSYATNEKLFF.